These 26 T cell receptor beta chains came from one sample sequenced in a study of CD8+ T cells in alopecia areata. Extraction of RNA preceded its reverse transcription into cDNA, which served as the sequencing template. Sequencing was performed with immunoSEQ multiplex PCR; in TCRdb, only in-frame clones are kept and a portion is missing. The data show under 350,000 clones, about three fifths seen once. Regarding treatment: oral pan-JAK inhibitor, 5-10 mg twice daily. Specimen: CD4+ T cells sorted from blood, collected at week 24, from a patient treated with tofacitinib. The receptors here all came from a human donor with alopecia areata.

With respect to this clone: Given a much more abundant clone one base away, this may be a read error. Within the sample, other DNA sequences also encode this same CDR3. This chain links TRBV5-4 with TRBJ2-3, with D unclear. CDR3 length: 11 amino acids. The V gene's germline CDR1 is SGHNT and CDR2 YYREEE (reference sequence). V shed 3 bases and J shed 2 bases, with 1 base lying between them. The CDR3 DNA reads TGTGCCAGCAGCTCCACAGATACGCAGTATTTT. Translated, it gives CASSSTDTQYF.

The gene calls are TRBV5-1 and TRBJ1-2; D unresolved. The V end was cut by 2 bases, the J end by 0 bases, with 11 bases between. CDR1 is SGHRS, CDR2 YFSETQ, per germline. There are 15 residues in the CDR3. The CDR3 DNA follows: TGCGCCAGCAGCTTCTCCAGTACCGCTAACTATGGCTACACCTTC. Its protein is CASSFSSTANYGYTF. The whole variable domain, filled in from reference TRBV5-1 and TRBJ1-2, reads KAGVTQTPRYLIKTRGQQVTLSCSPISGHRSVSWYQQTPGQGLQFLFEYFSETQRNKGNFPGRFSGRQFSNSRSEMNVSTLELGDSALYLCASSFSSTANYGYTFGSGTRLTVV.

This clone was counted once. This CDR3 is CSVRGGRGYNEQFF. The CDR3 bases are TGCAGCGTTAGAGGAGGGCGGGGGTACAATGAGCAGTTCTTC. J is TRBJ2-1 and V is TRBV29-1; TRBD2 matches at 7 bases. CDR3 length: 14 amino acids. CDR1 and CDR2 from the germline V gene are SQVTM and ANQGSEA. J gave up 4 bases and V 5 bases, and 8 bases lay outside the gene matches.

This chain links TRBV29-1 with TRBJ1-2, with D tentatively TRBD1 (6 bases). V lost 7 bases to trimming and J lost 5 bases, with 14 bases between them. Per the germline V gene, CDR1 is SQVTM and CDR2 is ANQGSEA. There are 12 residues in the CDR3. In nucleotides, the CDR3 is TGCAGCGGGGGCGCAGGGGAATATGGCTACACCTTC. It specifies CSGGAGEYGYTF.

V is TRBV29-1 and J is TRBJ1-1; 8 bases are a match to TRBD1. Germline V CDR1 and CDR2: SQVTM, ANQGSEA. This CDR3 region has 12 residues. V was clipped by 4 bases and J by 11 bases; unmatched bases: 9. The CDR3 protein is CSVGEKTGAAFF. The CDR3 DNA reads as TGCAGCGTTGGGGAAAAGACAGGGGCTGCTTTCTTT.

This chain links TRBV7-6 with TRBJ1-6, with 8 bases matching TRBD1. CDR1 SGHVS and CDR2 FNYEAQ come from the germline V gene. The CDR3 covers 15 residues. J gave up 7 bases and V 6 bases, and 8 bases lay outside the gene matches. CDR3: CASSSQGAGNSPLHF. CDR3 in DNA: TGTGCCAGCAGTTCCCAGGGGGCGGGAAATTCACCCCTCCACTTT.

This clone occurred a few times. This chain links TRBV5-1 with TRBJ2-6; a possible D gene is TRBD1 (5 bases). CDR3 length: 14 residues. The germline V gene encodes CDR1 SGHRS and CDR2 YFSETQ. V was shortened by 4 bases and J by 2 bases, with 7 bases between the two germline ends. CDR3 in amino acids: CASSRTTGANVLTF. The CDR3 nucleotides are TGCGCCAGCAGCAGGACAACTGGGGCCAACGTCCTGACTTTC.

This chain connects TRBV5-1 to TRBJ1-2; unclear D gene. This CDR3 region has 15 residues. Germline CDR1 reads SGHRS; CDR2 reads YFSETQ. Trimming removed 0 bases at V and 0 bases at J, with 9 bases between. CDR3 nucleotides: TGCGCCAGCAGCTTGGTGCCAGGAGCTAACTATGGCTACACCTTC. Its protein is CASSLVPGANYGYTF.

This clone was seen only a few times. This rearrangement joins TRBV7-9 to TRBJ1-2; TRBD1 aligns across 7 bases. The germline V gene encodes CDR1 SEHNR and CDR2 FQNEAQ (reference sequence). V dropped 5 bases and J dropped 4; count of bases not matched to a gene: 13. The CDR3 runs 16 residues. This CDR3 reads CASSPIRDSITYGYTF. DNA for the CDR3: TGTGCCAGCAGCCCCATCCGGGACAGTATAACCTATGGCTACACCTTC.

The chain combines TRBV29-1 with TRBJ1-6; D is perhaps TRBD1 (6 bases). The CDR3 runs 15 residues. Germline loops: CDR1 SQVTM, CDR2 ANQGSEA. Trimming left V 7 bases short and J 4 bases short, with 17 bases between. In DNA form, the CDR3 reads TGCAGCGCCCAAGGATCCCAGGGGTATAATTCACCCCTCCACTTT. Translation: CSAQGSQGYNSPLHF.

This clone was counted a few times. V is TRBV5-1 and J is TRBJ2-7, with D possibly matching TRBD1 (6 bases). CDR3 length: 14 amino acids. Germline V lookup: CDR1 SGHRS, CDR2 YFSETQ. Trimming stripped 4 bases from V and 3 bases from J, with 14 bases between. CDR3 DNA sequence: TGCGCCAGCAGCCTAGGACAGTGGGGCTACGAGCAGTACTTC. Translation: CASSLGQWGYEQYF.

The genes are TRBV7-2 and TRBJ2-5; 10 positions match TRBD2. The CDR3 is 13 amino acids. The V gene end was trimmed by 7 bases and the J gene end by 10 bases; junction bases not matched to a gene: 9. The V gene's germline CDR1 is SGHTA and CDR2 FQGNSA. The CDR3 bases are TGTGCCAGCACCACAGCGGCTAGCGGGGGCCAGTACTTC. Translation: CASTTAASGGQYF.

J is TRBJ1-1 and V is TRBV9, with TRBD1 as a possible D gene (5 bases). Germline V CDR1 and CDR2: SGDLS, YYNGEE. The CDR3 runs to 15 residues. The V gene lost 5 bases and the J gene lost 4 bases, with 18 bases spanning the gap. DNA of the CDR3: TGTGCCAGCAGTAGGGAATCCTGGGGCGGCACTGAAGCTTTCTTT. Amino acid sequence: CASSRESWGGTEAFF.

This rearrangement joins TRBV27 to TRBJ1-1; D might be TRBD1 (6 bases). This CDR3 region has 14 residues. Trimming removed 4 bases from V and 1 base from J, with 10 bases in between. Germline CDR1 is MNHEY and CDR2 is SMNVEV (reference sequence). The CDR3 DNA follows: TGTGCCAGCAGTTACACAGGGAGGAACACTGAAGCTTTCTTT. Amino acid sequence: CASSYTGRNTEAFF.

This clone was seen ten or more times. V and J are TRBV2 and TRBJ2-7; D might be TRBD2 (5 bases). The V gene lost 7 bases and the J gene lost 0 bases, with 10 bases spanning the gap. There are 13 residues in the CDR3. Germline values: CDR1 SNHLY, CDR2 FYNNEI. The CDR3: CASIMDFSYEQYF. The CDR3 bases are TGTGCCAGCATCATGGACTTCTCCTACGAGCAGTACTTC.

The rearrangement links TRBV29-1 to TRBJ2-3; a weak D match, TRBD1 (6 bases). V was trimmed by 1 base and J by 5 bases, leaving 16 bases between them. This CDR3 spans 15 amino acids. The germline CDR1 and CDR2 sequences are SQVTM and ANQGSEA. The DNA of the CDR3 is TGCAGCGTTGAAGGAGGGGGACCTGTGCGAGATACGCAGTATTTT. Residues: CSVEGGGPVRDTQYF.

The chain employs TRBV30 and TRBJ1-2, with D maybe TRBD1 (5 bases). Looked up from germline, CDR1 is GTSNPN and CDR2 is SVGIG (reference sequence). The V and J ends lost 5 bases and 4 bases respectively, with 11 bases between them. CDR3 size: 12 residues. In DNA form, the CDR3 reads TGTGCCTGGGCCCAAGACAGCTATGGCTACACCTTC. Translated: CAWAQDSYGYTF.

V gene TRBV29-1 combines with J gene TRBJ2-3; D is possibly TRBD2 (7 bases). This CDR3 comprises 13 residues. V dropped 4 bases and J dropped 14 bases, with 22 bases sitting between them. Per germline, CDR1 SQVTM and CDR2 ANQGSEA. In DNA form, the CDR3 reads TGCAGCGTTGCTGGGATGGGAGGGGGAGGGCCGTATTTT. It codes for CSVAGMGGGGPYF.

The DNA for the CDR3 is TGTGCCAGCAGACCCGCGGGTGTGCGGACCGGGGAGCTGTTTTTT. Its translation: CASRPAGVRTGELFF. The chain links TRBV28 to TRBJ2-2, with a possible D match to TRBD2 (5 bases). This CDR3 has 15 residues. Germline V gene lookup returns CDR1 MDHEN and CDR2 SYDVKM. V lost 6 bases, J lost 5 bases, and 16 bases lay in between.

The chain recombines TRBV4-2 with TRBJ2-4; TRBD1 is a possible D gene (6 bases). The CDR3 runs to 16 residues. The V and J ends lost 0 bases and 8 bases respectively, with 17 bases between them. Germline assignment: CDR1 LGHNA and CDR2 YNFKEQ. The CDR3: CASSQDKGGTADIQYF. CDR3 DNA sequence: TGTGCCAGCAGCCAAGATAAAGGGGGAACGGCCGACATTCAGTACTTC.

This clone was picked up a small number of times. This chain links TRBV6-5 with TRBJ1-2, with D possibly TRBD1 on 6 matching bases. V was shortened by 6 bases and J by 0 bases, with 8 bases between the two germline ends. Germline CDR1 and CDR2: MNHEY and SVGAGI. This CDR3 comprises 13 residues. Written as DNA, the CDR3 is TGTGCCAGCAGCCGGACAGCTAACTATGGCTACACCTTC. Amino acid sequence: CASSRTANYGYTF.

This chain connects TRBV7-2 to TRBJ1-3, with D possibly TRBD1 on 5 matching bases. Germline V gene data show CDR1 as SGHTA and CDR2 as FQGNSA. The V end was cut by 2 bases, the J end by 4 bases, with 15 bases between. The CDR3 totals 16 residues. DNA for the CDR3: TGTGCCAGCAGCTTACTCCGCGGGGCACGCGGAAACACCATATATTTT. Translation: CASSLLRGARGNTIYF.

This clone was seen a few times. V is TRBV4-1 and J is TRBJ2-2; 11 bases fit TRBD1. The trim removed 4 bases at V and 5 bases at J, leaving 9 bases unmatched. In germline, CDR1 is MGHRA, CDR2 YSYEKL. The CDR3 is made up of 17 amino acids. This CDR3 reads CASSLSYRDRGTGELFF. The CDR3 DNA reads TGCGCCAGCAGCCTCTCATACCGGGACAGGGGGACCGGGGAGCTGTTTTTT.

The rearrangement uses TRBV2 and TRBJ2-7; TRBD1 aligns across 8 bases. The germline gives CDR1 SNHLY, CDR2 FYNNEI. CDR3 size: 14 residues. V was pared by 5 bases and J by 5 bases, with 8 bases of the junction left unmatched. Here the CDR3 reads CASSQGTGTHEQYF. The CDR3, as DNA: TGTGCCAGCAGTCAGGGGACAGGCACACACGAGCAGTACTTC.

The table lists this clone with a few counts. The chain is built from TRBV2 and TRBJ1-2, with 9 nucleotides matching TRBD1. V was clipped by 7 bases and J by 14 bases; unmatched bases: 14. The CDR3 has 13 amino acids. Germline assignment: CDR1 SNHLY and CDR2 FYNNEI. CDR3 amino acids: CASNGERDRGTTF. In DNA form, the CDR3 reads TGTGCCAGCAATGGGGAGAGAGACAGGGGGACTACCTTC. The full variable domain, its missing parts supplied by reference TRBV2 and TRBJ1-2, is EPEVTQTPSHQVTQMGQEVILRCVPISNHLYFYWYRQILGQKVEFLVSFYNNEISEKSEIFDDQFSVERPDGSNFTLKIRSTKLEDSAMYFCASNGERDRGTTFGSGTRLTVV.

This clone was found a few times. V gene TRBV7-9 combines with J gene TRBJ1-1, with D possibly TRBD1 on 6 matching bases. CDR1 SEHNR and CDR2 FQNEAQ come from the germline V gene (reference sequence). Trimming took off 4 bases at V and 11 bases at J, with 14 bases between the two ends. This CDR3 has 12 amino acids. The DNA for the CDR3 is TGTGCCAGCAGCTCACAGGGATTCGAGGCTTTCTTT. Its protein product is CASSSQGFEAFF. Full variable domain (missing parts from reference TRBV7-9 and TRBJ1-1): DTGVSQNPRHKITKRGQNVTFRCDPISEHNRLYWYRQTLGQGPEFLTYFQNEAQLEKSRLLSDRFSAERPKGSFSTLEIQRTEQGDSAMYLCASSSQGFEAFFGQGTRLTVV.